This TCR beta chain was sequenced for a study of cytomegalovirus exposure and HLA in healthy donors. Study-wide findings and caveats: Earlier results showed most TCR beta V segments being productive about 87% or about 30% of the time.

The germline CDR1 and CDR2 sequences are MNHEY and SMNVEV (reference sequence). The CDR3 loop spans 16 amino acids. V trimming: 4 bases; J trimming: 3 bases; junction bases outside the gene matches: 12. The PCR used 60 Vbeta and 13 Jbeta primers. Authors' methods: A follow-up analysis tallied 73 million or so unique TCR beta chains, about 10 million shared. The table came from immunoSEQ multiplex PCR; TCRdb's copy has only in-frame clones and leaves some out. The V and J calls and clone size are taken from that table; D and trimming were inferred from the DNA. Found here are under 200,000 clones, 71% of them singletons; the top ten hold 2.8%. About this clone itself: Its antigen remains unidentified.

The origin of this receptor is a woman aged 25 to 39 in good health and CMV-seronegative. The specimen sequenced was PBMCs. This chain uses TRBV27 with TRBJ2-7; the match to TRBD1 covers 7 bases. The CDR3 spells CASSSPPGTAIYEQYF. Here the CDR3 DNA reads TGTGCCAGCAGTTCGCCACCCGGGACAGCTATCTACGAGCAGTACTTC.